This T cell receptor beta chain was captured by sequencing in a study of OX40 agonist ivuxolimab in advanced cancers. Some clones are missing from TCRdb's copy, which holds only in-frame ones; the method was immunoSEQ multiplex PCR. The sample lists 80,000 or so clones; roughly 86% were seen once. Deletions cut 7 bases from V and 6 bases from J, with 16 bases between. The V gene's germline CDR1 is SNHLY and CDR2 FYNNEI. This CDR3 spans 14 amino acids. This clone came up a few times. The TCR originated in an adult with an advanced solid tumor such as melanoma, head and neck, liver or kidney cancer. The sample in question was CD4+ or CD8+ T cells sorted from blood, obtained in a trial of the OX40 agonist ivuxolimab. This rearrangement joins TRBV2 to TRBJ1-5, with unresolved D. The CDR3 DNA is TGTGCCAGCACCCCCGACCGGGGAGGTCAGCCCCAGCATTTT. Translating it yields CASTPDRGGQPQHF.